Detailed here is one T cell receptor (beta chain). Antigen: not known. This entry belongs to a study of T cells in localized non-small cell lung cancer. Findings and limits, study-wide: Patients showing higher blood T cell density tended to see longer overall survival. Adjacent lung exhibited a median of about 57 among the 100 most abundant tumor clones. Peak T cell clonality was found in uninvolved adjacent lung, exceeding tumor.

In germline, CDR1 is LGHNA, CDR2 YSLEER. The CDR3 length is 18 residues. V lost 1 base and J 2 bases, leaving 18 bases between the germline ends. Using immunoSEQ multiplex PCR, the repertoire was profiled, and TCRdb retains in-frame clones only, with some absent. The sample lists some 82,000 clones, 80% occurring once. This clonotype was sampled from a man aged 35-75 years with stage II squamous cell lung carcinoma. The genes are TRBV4-3 and TRBJ1-5, with D perhaps TRBD1 (6 bases). The input for sequencing was PBMCs, taken before any cancer treatment. DNA of the CDR3: TGCGCCAGCAGCCAAGGCCCGGCTAGGGCAGGGGGCAATCAGCCCCAGCATTTT. It specifies CASSQGPARAGGNQPQHF.